This TCR beta chain was captured by sequencing in a study of OX40 agonist ivuxolimab in advanced cancers. Produced via immunoSEQ multiplex PCR; TCRdb's table is partial and in-frame only. This sample has about 86,000 clones; around 85% occur once, and the top ten carry approximately 1.5%. Study-wide results and caveats: Partial responders dosed at 0.1-3.0 mg/kg displayed clonal expansion ranking among the lowest.

About this clone itself: The antigen is unknown.

The V end lost 8 bases, the J end lost 6 bases, and 12 bases lay between the germline ends. Per germline, CDR1 LGHNA and CDR2 YNFKEQ. The CDR3 spans 12 residues. The rearrangement uses TRBV4-2 and TRBJ2-3; D is perhaps TRBD2 (6 bases). The sample here was CD4+ or CD8+ T cells sorted from blood, taken in a trial of the OX40 agonist ivuxolimab. The TCR was taken from an adult with an advanced solid tumor such as melanoma, head and neck, liver or kidney cancer. The CDR3 region is CASGGGMDTQYF. The CDR3 DNA sequence: TGTGCCAGCGGGGGAGGTATGGATACGCAGTATTTT.